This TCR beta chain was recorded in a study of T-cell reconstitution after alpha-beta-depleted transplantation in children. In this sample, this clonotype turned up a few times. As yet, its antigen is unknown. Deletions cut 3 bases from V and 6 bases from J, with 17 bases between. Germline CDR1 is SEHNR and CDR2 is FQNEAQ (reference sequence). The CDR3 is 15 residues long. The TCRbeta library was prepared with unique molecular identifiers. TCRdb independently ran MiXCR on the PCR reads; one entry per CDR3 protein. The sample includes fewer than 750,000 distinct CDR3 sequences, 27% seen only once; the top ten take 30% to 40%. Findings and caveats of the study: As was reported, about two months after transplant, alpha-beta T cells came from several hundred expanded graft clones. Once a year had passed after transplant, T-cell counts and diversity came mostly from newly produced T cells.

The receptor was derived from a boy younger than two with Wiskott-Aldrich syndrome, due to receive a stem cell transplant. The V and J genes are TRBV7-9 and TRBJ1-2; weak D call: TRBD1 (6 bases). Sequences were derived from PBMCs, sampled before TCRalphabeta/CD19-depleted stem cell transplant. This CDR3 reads CASSLRSGGGDGYTF. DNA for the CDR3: TGTGCCAGCAGCTTGAGGAGCGGGGGCGGGGATGGCTACACCTTC.